This passage covers 21 T cell receptor beta chains from one sample sequenced in a study of cytomegalovirus exposure and HLA in healthy donors. In the PCR, 60 Vbeta and 13 Jbeta primers were used. The protocol was immunoSEQ multiplex PCR, while the TCRdb copy is restricted to in-frame clones and leaves out a portion. Of roughly 230,000 clones listed, over 90% were seen once; the top ten hold 1.5% to 2%. Sequencing was done on a sample of PBMCs. The source is a girl aged 2 to 10 in good health and CMV-seronegative.

The V gene is TRBV7-9, the J gene TRBJ1-2; a weak D match, TRBD1 (6 bases). CDR3 length: 15 residues. V lost 4 bases and J lost 4, with 16 bases in between. CDR1 SEHNR and CDR2 FQNEAQ come from the germline V gene (reference sequence). In DNA form, the CDR3 reads TGTGCCAGCAGCTGGCACACAGGGTCGGCCTATGGCTACACCTTC. Translating it yields CASSWHTGSAYGYTF. Drawing the rest from reference TRBV7-9 and TRBJ1-2, the complete variable domain is DTGVSQNPRHKITKRGQNVTFRCDPISEHNRLYWYRQTLGQGPEFLTYFQNEAQLEKSRLLSDRFSAERPKGSFSTLEIQRTEQGDSAMYLCASSWHTGSAYGYTFGSGTRLTVV.

This clone was picked up a small number of times. J is TRBJ2-1 and V is TRBV6-5; D is unresolved. V shed 2 bases and J shed 7 bases, with 9 bases lying between them. This CDR3 has 13 residues. Looked up from germline, CDR1 is MNHEY and CDR2 is SVGAGI. The CDR3 DNA follows: TGTGCCAGCAGTTACGGGCGAAAGAATGAGCAGTTCTTC. It specifies CASSYGRKNEQFF.

The chain is built from TRBV2 and TRBJ2-5; D possibly corresponds to TRBD2 (5 bases). This CDR3 is built from 15 residues. Germline CDR1 is SNHLY and CDR2 is FYNNEI. V was trimmed by 2 bases and J by 5 bases, leaving 15 bases between them. DNA of the CDR3: TGTGCCAGCAGTGAATTGGCCCAGCGCGGGGAGACCCAGTACTTC. Its protein product is CASSELAQRGETQYF.

CDR3: CASRPGSGTYEQYF. The CDR3, as DNA: TGTGCCAGCAGGCCGGGTAGCGGAACCTACGAGCAGTACTTC. The chain has TRBV6-1 and TRBJ2-7, with D possibly matching TRBD2 (6 bases). This CDR3 contains 14 residues. Germline V gene sequence: CDR1 MNHNS, CDR2 SASEGT. Trimming stripped 6 bases from V and 2 bases from J, with 14 bases between.

The chain recombines TRBV7-9 with TRBJ1-1; no clear D gene. V lost 2 bases and J 0 bases, leaving 7 bases between the germline ends. CDR3 length: 14 residues. Germline values: CDR1 SEHNR, CDR2 FQNEAQ (reference sequence). CDR3 nucleotides: TGTGCCAGCAGCTTACAGGTGATGAACACTGAAGCTTTCTTT. Its protein is CASSLQVMNTEAFF.

The rearrangement uses TRBV9 and TRBJ2-7; 10 nucleotides line up with TRBD1. CDR1 SGDLS and CDR2 YYNGEE come from the germline V gene. Losses at the gene ends were 3 bases for V and 3 bases for J; bases not matched to a gene: 3. The CDR3 runs 14 residues. The CDR3: CASSARDRGYEQYF. CDR3 in DNA: TGTGCCAGCAGCGCCCGGGACAGGGGCTACGAGCAGTACTTC.

The chain has TRBV9 and TRBJ2-3, with D possibly matching TRBD2 (5 bases). This CDR3 has 13 residues. V lost 3 bases, J lost 0 bases, and 5 bases lay in between. Germline V gene lookup returns CDR1 SGDLS and CDR2 YYNGEE. CDR3 in amino acids: CASSGTSTDTQYF. The CDR3 region has the DNA TGTGCCAGCAGCGGGACTAGCACAGATACGCAGTATTTT.

The V call is TRBV5-1, the J call TRBJ1-3; no firm D call. V was trimmed by 1 base and J by 0 bases, leaving 26 bases between them. Germline V lookup: CDR1 SGHRS, CDR2 YFSETQ. The CDR3 is 21 residues long. The CDR3 spells CASSLSGLTDGRSLSGNTIYF. The CDR3 DNA is TGCGCCAGCAGCTTGAGCGGGTTAACGGACGGACGGTCCCTCTCTGGAAACACCATATATTTT.

The rearrangement uses TRBV2 and TRBJ2-2, with D possibly matching TRBD1 (5 bases). CDR3 length: 15 amino acids. Trimming removed 7 bases at V and 1 base at J, with 13 bases between. Germline lookup yields CDR1 SNHLY and CDR2 FYNNEI. The CDR3 DNA reads as TGTGCCAGCATCCAAAGGGGCCTGAACACCGGGGAGCTGTTTTTT. It codes for CASIQRGLNTGELFF.

This clone was detected only once. The genes are TRBV19 and TRBJ1-2, with 9 bases that match TRBD1. The CDR3 totals 14 residues. Trimming removed 1 base from V and 10 bases from J; junction bases left unmatched: 7. Germline V gene sequence: CDR1 LNHDA, CDR2 SQIVND (reference sequence). CDR3 protein: CASSIGPGQGDYTF. Here the CDR3 DNA reads TGTGCCAGTAGTATAGGACCGGGACAGGGAGACTACACCTTC.

The gene calls are TRBV28 and TRBJ1-6; no firm D call. Germline CDR1 is MDHEN and CDR2 is SYDVKM. The CDR3 has 12 residues. V shed 5 bases and J shed 9 bases, with 8 bases lying between them. In DNA form, the CDR3 reads TGTGCCAGCAGTGGAGGGATTTCACCCCTCCACTTT. Its protein product is CASSGGISPLHF.

This rearrangement joins TRBV7-9 to TRBJ2-7; 7 nucleotides agree with TRBD1. Trimming removed 3 bases from V and 1 base from J; junction bases left unmatched: 9. Germline CDR1 reads SEHNR; CDR2 reads FQNEAQ (reference sequence). CDR3 length: 16 amino acids. CDR3 DNA sequence: TGTGCCAGCAGCTTGAGTACAGGGGAAGAATCCTACGAGCAGTACTTC. This translates into CASSLSTGEESYEQYF.

This chain links TRBV5-1 with TRBJ2-7; perhaps TRBD1 as D (6 bases). Trimming removed 3 bases at V and 5 bases at J, with 21 bases between. The CDR3 is 16 amino acids. Germline V CDR1 and CDR2: SGHRS, YFSETQ. CDR3 protein: CASSSRGGGEPHEQYF. CDR3 nucleotide sequence: TGCGCCAGCAGCTCCAGGGGCGGTGGCGAACCCCACGAGCAGTACTTC.

In this sample, this clone turned up once. In DNA form, the CDR3 reads TGTGCCAGCAGCGGGGGACTCCGCTACGAGCAGTACTTC. Translating gives CASSGGLRYEQYF. The chain couples TRBV2 to TRBJ2-5, with D possibly being TRBD2 (6 bases). The closer fit of TRBJ2-7 to the DNA end suggests the J call may be wrong. The CDR3 spans 13 residues. Germline V gives CDR1 SNHLY, CDR2 FYNNEI.

Here the CDR3 reads CASSQEREGPQETQYF. CDR3 DNA: TGTGCCAGCAGCCAGGAGCGGGAGGGCCCGCAAGAGACCCAGTACTTC. V and J are TRBV4-2 and TRBJ2-5; 10 bases are a match to TRBD2. The length of the CDR3 is 16 residues. V was pared by 3 bases and J by 2 bases, with 6 bases of the junction left unmatched. Germline lookup yields CDR1 LGHNA and CDR2 YNFKEQ.

This rearrangement joins TRBV7-9 to TRBJ2-3; tentative D call: TRBD2 (6 bases). Germline CDR1 and CDR2: SEHNR and FQNEAQ (reference sequence). Trimming took 5 bases from V and 3 from J, leaving 12 bases between them. This CDR3 spans 14 amino acids. CDR3: CASSLLSGTDTQYF. Here the CDR3 DNA reads TGTGCCAGCAGCCTGCTTAGCGGAACAGATACGCAGTATTTT.

The rearrangement joins TRBV29-1 to TRBJ2-3; no definite D call. V shed 3 bases and J shed 2 bases, with 9 bases lying between them. The CDR3 is 13 residues long. The germline CDR1 and CDR2 sequences are SQVTM and ANQGSEA. For the CDR3, the DNA is TGCAGCGTTGATCCCAGAACCACAGATACGCAGTATTTT. Translated: CSVDPRTTDTQYF.

This chain links TRBV2 with TRBJ2-5; maybe TRBD1 (5 bases). The V gene's germline CDR1 is SNHLY and CDR2 FYNNEI. This CDR3 has 13 residues. Trimming removed 10 bases from V and 3 bases from J, with 15 bases in between. Here the CDR3 reads CATPQGQEETQYF. The CDR3 DNA reads TGTGCCACCCCGCAGGGCCAGGAAGAGACCCAGTACTTC.

The chain links TRBV5-5 to TRBJ1-5, with 12 bases that match TRBD1. Looked up from germline, CDR1 is SGHKS and CDR2 is YYEKEE (reference sequence). The CDR3 runs 15 residues. J was trimmed by 6 bases and V by 4 bases; bases with no gene match: 5. The CDR3: CASSRGQGASQPQHF. The DNA for the CDR3 is TGTGCCAGCAGCCGGGGACAGGGGGCGAGTCAGCCCCAGCATTTT.

V and J are TRBV4-2 and TRBJ2-1; TRBD2 agrees at 12 bases. The CDR3 has 15 residues. CDR1 LGHNA and CDR2 YNFKEQ come from the germline V gene. Trimming cost V 0 bases and J 7 bases; bases outside gene matches: 1. The CDR3 sequence: CASSQETSGRNEQFF. The CDR3 DNA follows: TGTGCCAGCAGCCAAGAAACTAGCGGGAGGAATGAGCAGTTCTTC.

The genes are TRBV27 and TRBJ2-1; no reliable D call. The CDR3 extends over 13 amino acids. Trimming took off 6 bases at V and 5 bases at J, with 11 bases between the two ends. Germline assignment: CDR1 MNHEY and CDR2 SMNVEV (reference sequence). The CDR3 DNA reads TGTGCCAGCAGCCTTGTCCCCGACAATGAGCAGTTCTTC. Translated: CASSLVPDNEQFF.